Below are 4 T cell receptor beta chains sequenced from a single sample in a study of blood T cell repertoires in COVID-19. Some clones are missing from TCRdb's copy, which holds only in-frame ones; the method was immunoSEQ multiplex PCR. The sample includes fewer than 250,000 clones, 84% seen only once; the top ten take less than 4.5%. Input material: peripheral blood. All receptors come from a man in his fifties with acute or convalescent COVID-19.

The chain carries TRBV15 and TRBJ2-1; maybe TRBD1 (7 bases). The germline V and J ends were trimmed by 10 bases and 8 bases, with 18 bases remaining between them. CDR3 length equals 13 residues. Germline values: CDR1 LNHNV, CDR2 YYDKDF (reference sequence). CDR3 sequence: CASGTEGYDEQFF. The CDR3 DNA is TGTGCCAGCGGGACAGAGGGATACGATGAGCAGTTCTTC.

This sequence joins TRBV3-1 (or the pseudogene TRBV3-2) and TRBJ1-2, with TRBD1 matching over 10 bases. Germline lookup yields CDR1 LGHDT and CDR2 YNNKEL (reference sequence). V trimming: 2 bases; J trimming: 7 bases; junction bases outside the gene matches: 7. There are 15 residues in the CDR3. DNA for the CDR3: TGTGCCAGCAGCCAAAACGACAGGGGGCAAGGTGGCTACACCTTC. Amino acids: CASSQNDRGQGGYTF.

The J gene is TRBJ2-1, the V gene TRBV7-9, with 12 bases that match TRBD2. This CDR3 region has 13 residues. With 5 bases clipped from V and 10 bases from J, the junction kept 3 bases outside the gene matches. The V gene's germline CDR1 is SEHNR and CDR2 FQNEAQ (reference sequence). DNA for the CDR3: TGTGCCAGCAGCCCAACTAGCGGGGGGGAGCAGTTCTTC. Translated: CASSPTSGGEQFF.

The V gene is TRBV30, the J gene TRBJ2-2, with D possibly being TRBD2 (5 bases). The CDR3 contains 14 residues. Germline V gives CDR1 GTSNPN, CDR2 SVGIG (reference sequence). The V and J ends lost 0 bases and 5 bases respectively, with 10 bases between them. The CDR3 loop reads CAWSVLRETGELFF. As DNA, the CDR3 is TGTGCCTGGAGTGTCCTCCGGGAAACCGGGGAGCTGTTTTTT.